This T cell receptor (beta chain) originates from a study of blood T cell repertoires in COVID-19. The ends were cut back, 1 base at V and 3 bases at J, with 8 bases in the middle. The CDR3 contains 14 residues. In germline, CDR1 is SGHRS, CDR2 YFSETQ. Libraries were prepared by immunoSEQ multiplex PCR; TCRdb keeps only in-frame clonotypes and omits some of them. The data hold about 66,000 clones, with about 87% observed a single time. Sample: peripheral blood. This clonotype was sampled from a woman in her 70s with acute or convalescent COVID-19. This chain connects TRBV5-1 to TRBJ1-5; D gene unclear. CDR3 DNA: TGCGCCAGCAGCTTGAACTCCTTCAATCAGCCCCAGCATTTT. Its protein is CASSLNSFNQPQHF. The full variable domain, completed using reference TRBV5-1 and TRBJ1-5, is KAGVTQTPRYLIKTRGQQVTLSCSPISGHRSVSWYQQTPGQGLQFLFEYFSETQRNKGNFPGRFSGRQFSNSRSEMNVSTLELGDSALYLCASSLNSFNQPQHFGDGTRLSIL.